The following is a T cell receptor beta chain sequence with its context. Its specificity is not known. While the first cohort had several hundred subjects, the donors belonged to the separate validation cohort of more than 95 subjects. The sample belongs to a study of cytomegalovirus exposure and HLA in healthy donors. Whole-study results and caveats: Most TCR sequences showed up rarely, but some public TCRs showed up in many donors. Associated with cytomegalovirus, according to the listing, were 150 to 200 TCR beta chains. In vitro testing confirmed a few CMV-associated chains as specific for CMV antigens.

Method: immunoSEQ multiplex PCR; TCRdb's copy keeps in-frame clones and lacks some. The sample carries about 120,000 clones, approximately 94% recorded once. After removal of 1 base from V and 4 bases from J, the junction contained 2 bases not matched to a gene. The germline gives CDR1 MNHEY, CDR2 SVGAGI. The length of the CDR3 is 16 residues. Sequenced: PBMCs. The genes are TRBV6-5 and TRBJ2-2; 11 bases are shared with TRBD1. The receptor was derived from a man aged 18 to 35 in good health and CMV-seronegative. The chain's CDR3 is CASSYYGTGGTGELFF. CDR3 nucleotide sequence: TGTGCCAGCAGTTACTACGGGACAGGGGGCACCGGGGAGCTGTTTTTT.